A selection of T cell receptor beta chains follows, all from one sample in a study of metastatic and nonmetastatic thyroid tumors. TCRdb re-called clones via MiXCR from the PCR reads. The table includes 30,000 to 35,000 clones, around 15% detected once. Source material: blood. These receptor sequences come from a female donor with papillary thyroid cancer or a benign thyroid nodule (not recorded which). Some clones in this sample may be carry-over from other donors' samples. The CDR3 runs from the conserved cysteine through the conserved F or W. D genes are given only for firm matches. Expanded clones get a size class; other rows say once, few or many, or leave the size out.

D	V	J	size	DNA	CDR3
TRBD2	TRBV7-6	TRBJ2-1	many	TGTGCCAGCAGCTTTGGCGGGAGCTCCTACAATGAGCAGTTCTTC	CASSFGGSSYNEQFF
NA	TRBV5-1	TRBJ1-5	many	TGCGCCAGCAGCTTGGCAGGGCTAAATCAGCCCCAGCATTTT	CASSLAGLNQPQHF
NA	TRBV19	TRBJ2-7	many	TGTGCCAGTAGTATACCAGGGTTGGGCGAGCAGTACTTC	CASSIPGLGEQYF
NA	TRBV5-1	TRBJ1-2	many	TGCGCCAGCACCCAATCGGGACACTATGGCTACACCTTC	CASTQSGHYGYTF
TRBD1	TRBV7-9	TRBJ1-1	NA	TGTGCCAGCAGCCCGACAGGGTGGGACACTGAAGCTTTCTTT	CASSPTGWDTEAFF
NA	TRBV5-1	TRBJ2-7	many	TGCGCCAGCAGCTTCGCCTACGAGCAGTACTTC	CASSFAYEQYF
TRBD1	TRBV20-1	TRBJ2-3	NA	TGCAGTGCTAGAGGTTGGACAGGGAGGTCAGATACGCAGTATTTT	CSARGWTGRSDTQYF
NA	TRBV6-1	TRBJ1-3	many	TGTGCCAGCAGCCTGCACCGACTGACTGGAAACACCATATATTTT	CASSLHRLTGNTIYF
NA	TRBV6-1	TRBJ1-1	many	TGTGCCAGCACCCTAACCGGGGAGGGGACTGAAGCTTTCTTT	CASTLTGEGTEAFF
NA	TRBV5-6	TRBJ2-7	NA	TGTGCCAGCAGCGAGACGGGCTCCTCCATAGGGTACGACCAGTACTTC	CASSETGSSIGYDQYF
NA	TRBV7-8	TRBJ2-7	many	TGTGCCAGCAGCCTCAGCCGGGGTAGCGAGAACCGCTACGAGCAGTACTTC	CASSLSRGSENRYEQYF
TRBD1	TRBV6-4	TRBJ1-1	many	TGTGCCAGCAGCCTCTCCCCCGGGACAGGGTCAACTGAAGCTTTCTTT	CASSLSPGTGSTEAFF
NA	TRBV5-1	TRBJ2-7	many	TGCGCCAGCAGCTTCCGGGACGATGGTAACTACGAGCAGTACTTC	CASSFRDDGNYEQYF
NA	TRBV7-9	TRBJ2-1	many	TGTGCCAGCAGCTTCGGACCGCAAAATGAGCAGTTCTTC	CASSFGPQNEQFF
NA	TRBV28	TRBJ2-3	many	TGTGCCAGTAGTTTCGCTGCAGATACGCAGTATTTT	CASSFAADTQYF
NA	TRBV20-1	TRBJ2-3	many	TGCAGTGCGAAAAAACAGGGCCTCACAGATACGCAGTATTTT	CSAKKQGLTDTQYF
TRBD1	TRBV5-1	TRBJ1-2	once	TGCGCCAGCAGCACCGCCGGACAGGGTGTATCTATGGGCTACACCTTC	CASSTAGQGVSMGYTF
NA	TRBV13	TRBJ2-4	many	TGTGCCAGCAGCTTATCCCTTGATCTAGCCAAAAACATTCAGTACTTC	CASSLSLDLAKNIQYF
TRBD1	TRBV28	TRBJ2-5	many	TGTGCCAGCAGCTCCTTGGACAGGGGAATGGAGACCCAGTACTTC	CASSSLDRGMETQYF
NA	TRBV28	TRBJ1-2	NA	TGTGGCAGCAGTTTAGCAGGAATGGGGGCTTACTATGGATACACCTTC	CGSSLAGMGAYYGYTF
NA	TRBV30	TRBJ1-2	NA	TGTGCCTGGAGTTTAAGCAGGGGCGATGGCTACACCTTC	CAWSLSRGDGYTF
NA	TRBV2	TRBJ1-5	many	TGTGCCAGCAGTGAGGAGGGGAGGGATATTTATAGCAATCAGCCCCAGCATTTT	CASSEEGRDIYSNQPQHF
NA	TRBV10-1	TRBJ2-1	many	TGCGCCAGCGTACAATACCTTGGTGAGCAGTTCTTC	CASVQYLGEQFF
NA	TRBV6-5	TRBJ2-2	few	TGTGCCAGCAGTTACACCCCGGGTGATTGGAACACCGGGGAGCTGTTTTTT	CASSYTPGDWNTGELFF
NA	TRBV28	TRBJ2-7	many	TGTGCCAGCACCAACCATGAGGGGCGGGTACGAGGCGAGCAGTACTTC	CASTNHEGRVRGEQYF
NA	TRBV6-1	TRBJ2-7	many	TGTGCCAGCTCAGGGGCCAGATCTAACTACGAGCAGTACTTC	CASSGARSNYEQYF
NA	TRBV9	TRBJ1-1	NA	TGTGCCAGCGCCTCTGGGGGCCACACTGAAGCTTTCTTT	CASASGGHTEAFF
NA	TRBV24-1	TRBJ2-1	NA	TGTGCCACCAGTGCCACGGGGGCCGAAAATGAGCAGTTCTTC	CATSATGAENEQFF
NA	TRBV12-3/TRBV12-4	TRBJ2-6	many	TGTGCCAGCAGTTTGGCCGGGGCCAACGTCCTGACTTTC	CASSLAGANVLTF
NA	TRBV19	TRBJ1-5	NA	TGTGCCAGTAGTATGGCGCAGCCAGGGCAGCCCCAGCATTTT	CASSMAQPGQPQHF
NA	TRBV5-1	TRBJ2-1	NA	TGCGCCAGCAGCCTTGCGGGATGGCGAAGGAATGAGCAGTTCTTC	CASSLAGWRRNEQFF
TRBD1	TRBV6-5	TRBJ1-2	few	TGTGCCAGCAGTTCTACATCGACAGGGGGCGCAAATGGCTACACCTTC	CASSSTSTGGANGYTF
NA	TRBV18	TRBJ2-2	NA	TGTGCCAGCAGCTTCCTTGGCACCGGGGAGCTGTTTTTT	CASSFLGTGELFF